This TCR beta chain emerged from a study of T cells in Graves' hyperthyroidism and ophthalmopathy. General observations from the study: The model anticipated ophthalmopathy a median approximately 6.7 months pre-onset.

Regions amplified from RNA transcripts were the TCR beta CDR3 regions. First-round RT-PCR targeting the TCR CDR3 was performed with the HTBI primer set. TCRdb recomputed calls from the multiplex PCR reads with MiXCR, one row per CDR3 protein. The profile shows 400,000 or so distinct CDR3 sequences, 11% to 15% of them singletons. Trimming took off 5 bases at V and 4 bases at J, with 16 bases between the two ends. The CDR3 loop spans 15 amino acids. The germline CDR1 and CDR2 sequences are SEHNR and FQNEAQ (reference sequence). Ophthalmopathy patients all had a Clinical Activity Score of at least 3, a NOSPECS grade of at least 4 and disease under 3 months old. As to this clonotype: Antigen unknown.

This chain links TRBV7-9 with TRBJ2-3; maybe TRBD1 (5 bases). The source of this sequence is a man over 45 with Graves' ophthalmopathy. Input material: blood. The CDR3 DNA is TGTGCCAGCAGCCAAGGTCTGACAGCTGCAGATACGCAGTATTTT. Translation gives CASSQGLTAADTQYF.